This T cell receptor (beta chain) was obtained from a study of cytomegalovirus exposure and HLA in healthy donors. Donors sampled were nominally healthy, though unrecorded immune exposures were likely. As for this clone: What it binds is unknown.

Study-wide findings and caveats: Follow-up analysis later connected one missense variant in DCLRE1C with trimming of TCR beta V- and J-genes.

In the PCR, 60 Vbeta and 13 Jbeta primers were used. Profiled with immunoSEQ multiplex PCR; TCRdb holds only in-frame clones, not every one. The top ten clones hold about 3.8% of a sample with about 100,000 clones, around 62% of them seen once. The CDR3 has 15 residues. Germline CDR1 and CDR2: MNHEY and SVGAGI. Losses at the gene ends were 6 bases for V and 1 base for J; bases not matched to a gene: 8. This chain links TRBV6-5 with TRBJ2-7; 8 positions agree with TRBD1. Sequencing input: PBMCs. The source is a man aged 30 to 39 in good health and CMV-seropositive. CDR3 sequence (DNA): TGTGCCAGCAGGGTAACAGGGGGTGGGTCCTACGAGCAGTACTTC. Amino acids: CASRVTGGGSYEQYF.